This T cell receptor beta chain was sequenced for a study of T cell responses to AZD1222 COVID-19 vaccine. Study observations and caveats: There were mostly white British donors and more females than males, and clonal diversity was possibly underestimated. Unmutated variant regions are reportedly the target of nearly half of TCRs that are spike-specific.

There are 17 residues in the CDR3. Per the germline V gene, CDR1 is MNHEY and CDR2 is SMNVEV (reference sequence). Trimming removed 1 base at V and 3 bases at J, with 19 bases between. This clone has a single count. What it binds is not known. Profiling relied on immunoSEQ multiplex PCR, and the TCRdb table lists in-frame clones only, not all of them. Among some 110,000 clones, 88% were seen once, and the ten largest hold approximately 4%. This TCR derives from an adult in good health. The source material was peripheral blood, sampled on day 0 of AZD1222 vaccination. The chain recombines TRBV27 with TRBJ2-7; maybe TRBD2 (6 bases). The CDR3 region is CASSLYDPGDLYYEQYF. The CDR3 nucleotides read TGTGCCAGCAGTTTATATGACCCGGGGGACCTATACTACGAGCAGTACTTC.